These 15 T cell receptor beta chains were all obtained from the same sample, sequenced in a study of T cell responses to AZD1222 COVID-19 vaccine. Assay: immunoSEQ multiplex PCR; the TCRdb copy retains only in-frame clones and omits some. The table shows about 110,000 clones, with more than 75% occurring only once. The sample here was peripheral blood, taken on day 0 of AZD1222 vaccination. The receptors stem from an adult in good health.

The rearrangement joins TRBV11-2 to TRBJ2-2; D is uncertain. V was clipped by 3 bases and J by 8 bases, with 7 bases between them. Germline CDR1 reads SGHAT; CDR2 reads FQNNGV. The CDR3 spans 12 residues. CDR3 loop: CASSFPRGELFF. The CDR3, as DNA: TGTGCCAGCAGCTTTCCGAGGGGGGAGCTGTTTTTT. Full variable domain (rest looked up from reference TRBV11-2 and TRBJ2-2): EAGVAQSPRYKIIEKRQSVAFWCNPISGHATLYWYQQILGQGPKLLIQFQNNGVVDDSQLPKDRFSAERLKGVDSTLKIQPAKLEDSAVYLCASSFPRGELFFGEGSRLTVL.

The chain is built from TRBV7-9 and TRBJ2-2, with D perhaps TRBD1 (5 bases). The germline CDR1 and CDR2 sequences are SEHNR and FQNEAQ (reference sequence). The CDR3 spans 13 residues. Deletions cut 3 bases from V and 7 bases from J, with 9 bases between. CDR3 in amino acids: CASSFRADGELFF. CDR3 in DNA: TGTGCCAGCAGCTTCAGGGCGGACGGGGAGCTGTTTTTT.

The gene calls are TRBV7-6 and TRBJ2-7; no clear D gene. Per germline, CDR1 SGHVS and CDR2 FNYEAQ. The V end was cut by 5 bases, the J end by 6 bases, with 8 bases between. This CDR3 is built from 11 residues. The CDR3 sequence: CASSGFGEQYF. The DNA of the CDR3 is TGTGCCAGCAGCGGGTTCGGCGAGCAGTACTTC.

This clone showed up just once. This chain's CDR3 is CASSLRTDRNYGYTF. CDR3 bases: TGTGCCAGCAGCTTGAGAACCGACAGGAACTATGGCTACACCTTC. The gene calls are TRBV7-2 and TRBJ1-2, with a possible D match to TRBD1 (6 bases). Germline assignment: CDR1 SGHTA and CDR2 FQGNSA. V was shortened by 3 bases and J by 2 bases, with 13 bases between the two germline ends. The CDR3 consists of 15 residues.

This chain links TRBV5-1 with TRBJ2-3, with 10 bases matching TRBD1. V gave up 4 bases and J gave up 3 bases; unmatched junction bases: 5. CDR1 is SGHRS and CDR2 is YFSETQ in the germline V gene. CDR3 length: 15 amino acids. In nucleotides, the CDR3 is TGCGCCAGCAGCGATGGGACAGGGGTTACAGATACGCAGTATTTT. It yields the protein CASSDGTGVTDTQYF.

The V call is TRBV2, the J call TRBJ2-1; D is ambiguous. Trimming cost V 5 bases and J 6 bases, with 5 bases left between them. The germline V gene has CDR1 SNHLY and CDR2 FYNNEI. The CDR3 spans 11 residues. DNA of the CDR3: TGTGCCAGCAGTTTAGGCAATGAGCAGTTCTTC. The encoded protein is CASSLGNEQFF.

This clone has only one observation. The chain's CDR3 is CASSSDLNLGYTF. In nucleotides, the CDR3 is TGTGCCAGCAGCTCAGACTTGAACTTGGGCTACACCTTC. V and J are TRBV7-2 and TRBJ1-2; D call uncertain. Trimming removed 4 bases at V and 8 bases at J, with 14 bases between. The germline V gene encodes CDR1 SGHTA and CDR2 FQGNSA. The CDR3 is 13 amino acids.

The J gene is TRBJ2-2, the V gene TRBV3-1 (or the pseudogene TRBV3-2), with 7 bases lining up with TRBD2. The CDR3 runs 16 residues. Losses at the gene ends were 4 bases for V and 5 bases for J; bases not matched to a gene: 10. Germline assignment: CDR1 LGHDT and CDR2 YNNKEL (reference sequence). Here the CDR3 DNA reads TGTGCCAGCAGCCCAAACGTGCTGGGAGGGACCGGGGAGCTGTTTTTT. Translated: CASSPNVLGGTGELFF.

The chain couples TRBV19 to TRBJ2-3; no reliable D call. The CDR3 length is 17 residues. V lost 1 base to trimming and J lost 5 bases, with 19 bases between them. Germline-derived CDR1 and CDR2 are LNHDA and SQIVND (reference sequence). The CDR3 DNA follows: TGTGCCAGTAGTATAGCGACCGTACCCCGCCAAGGAGATACGCAGTATTTT. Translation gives CASSIATVPRQGDTQYF.

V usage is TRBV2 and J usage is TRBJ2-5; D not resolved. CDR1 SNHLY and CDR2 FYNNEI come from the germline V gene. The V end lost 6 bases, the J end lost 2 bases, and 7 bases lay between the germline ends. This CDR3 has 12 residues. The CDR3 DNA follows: TGTGCCAGCAGAACAGAGCAAGAGACCCAGTACTTC. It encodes CASRTEQETQYF.

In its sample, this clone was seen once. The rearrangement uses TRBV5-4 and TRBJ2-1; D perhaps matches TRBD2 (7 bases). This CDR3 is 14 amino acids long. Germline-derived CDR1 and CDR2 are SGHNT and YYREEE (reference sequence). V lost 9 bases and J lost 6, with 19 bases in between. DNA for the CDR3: TGTGCCATCTCGGAAAGGGGGGGCAGCAATGAGCAGTTCTTC. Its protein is CAISERGGSNEQFF.

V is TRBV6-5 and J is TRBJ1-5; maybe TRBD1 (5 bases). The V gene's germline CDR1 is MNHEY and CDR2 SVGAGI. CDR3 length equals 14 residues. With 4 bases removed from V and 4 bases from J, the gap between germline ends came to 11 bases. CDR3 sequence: CASSSHRSNQPQHF. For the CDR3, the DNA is TGTGCCAGCAGTTCCCACAGGTCTAATCAGCCCCAGCATTTT.

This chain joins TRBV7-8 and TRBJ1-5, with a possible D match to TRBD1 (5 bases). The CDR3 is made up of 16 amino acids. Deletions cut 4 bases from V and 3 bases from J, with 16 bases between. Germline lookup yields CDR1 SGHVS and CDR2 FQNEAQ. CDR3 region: CASSSLGQGLNQPQHF. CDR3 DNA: TGTGCCAGCAGCTCCCTAGGGCAGGGCCTCAATCAGCCCCAGCATTTT.

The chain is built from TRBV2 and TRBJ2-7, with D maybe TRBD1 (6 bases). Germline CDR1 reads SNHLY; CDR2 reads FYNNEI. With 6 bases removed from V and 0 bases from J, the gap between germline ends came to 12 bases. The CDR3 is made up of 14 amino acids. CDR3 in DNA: TGTGCCAGCAGAGGACAGCCAGGCTCCTACGAGCAGTACTTC. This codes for CASRGQPGSYEQYF.

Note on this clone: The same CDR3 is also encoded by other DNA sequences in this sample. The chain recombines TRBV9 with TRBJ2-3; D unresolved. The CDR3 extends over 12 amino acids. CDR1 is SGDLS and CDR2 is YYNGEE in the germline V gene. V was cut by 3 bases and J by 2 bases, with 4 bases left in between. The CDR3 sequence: CASSGNTDTQYF. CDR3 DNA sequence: TGTGCCAGCAGCGGTAACACAGATACGCAGTATTTT. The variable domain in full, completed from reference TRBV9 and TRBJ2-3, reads DSGVTQTPKHLITATGQRVTLRCSPRSGDLSVYWYQQSLDQGLQFLIQYYNGEERAKGNILERFSAQQFPDLHSELNLSSLELGDSALYFCASSGNTDTQYFGPGTRLTVL.